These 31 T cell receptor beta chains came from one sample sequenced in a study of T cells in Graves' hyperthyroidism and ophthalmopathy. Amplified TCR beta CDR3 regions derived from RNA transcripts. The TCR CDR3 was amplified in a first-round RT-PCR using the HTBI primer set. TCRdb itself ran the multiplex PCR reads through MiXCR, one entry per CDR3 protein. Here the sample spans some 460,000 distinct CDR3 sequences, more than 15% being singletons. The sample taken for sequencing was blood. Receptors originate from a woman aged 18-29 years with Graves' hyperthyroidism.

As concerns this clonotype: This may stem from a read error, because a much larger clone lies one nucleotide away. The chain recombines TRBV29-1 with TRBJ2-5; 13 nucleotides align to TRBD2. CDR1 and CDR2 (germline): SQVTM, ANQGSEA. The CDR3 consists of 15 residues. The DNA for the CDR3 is TGCAGCGTTGAACCGACTAGCGGGGGGCTTGGGACCCAGCACTTC. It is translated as CSVEPTSGGLGTQHF.

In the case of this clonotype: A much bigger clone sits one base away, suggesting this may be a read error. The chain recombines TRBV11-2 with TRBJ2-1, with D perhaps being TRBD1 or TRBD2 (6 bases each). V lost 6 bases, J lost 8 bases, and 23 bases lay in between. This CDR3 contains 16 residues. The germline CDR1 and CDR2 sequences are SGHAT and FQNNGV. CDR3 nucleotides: TGTGCCAGCAGACGGGTCGGGGGCTCCCGGCCCCATGAGCAGTTCTTC. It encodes CASRRVGGSRPHEQFF.

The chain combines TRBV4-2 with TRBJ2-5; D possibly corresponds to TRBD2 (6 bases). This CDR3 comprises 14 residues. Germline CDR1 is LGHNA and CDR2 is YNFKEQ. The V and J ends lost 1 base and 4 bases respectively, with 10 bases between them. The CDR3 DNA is TGTGCCAGCAGCCAAGTCGGGGGACTAGAGACCCAGTACTTC. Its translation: CASSQVGGLETQYF.

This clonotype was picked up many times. This chain's CDR3 is CASSPGPDSNQPQHF. CDR3 nucleotides: TGTGCCAGCAGCCCGGGCCCGGATAGCAATCAGCCCCAGCATTTT. This chain joins TRBV11-2 and TRBJ1-5; D unclear. V lost 5 bases and J lost 0, with 11 bases in between. CDR1 and CDR2 (germline): SGHAT, FQNNGV. This CDR3 region has 15 residues.

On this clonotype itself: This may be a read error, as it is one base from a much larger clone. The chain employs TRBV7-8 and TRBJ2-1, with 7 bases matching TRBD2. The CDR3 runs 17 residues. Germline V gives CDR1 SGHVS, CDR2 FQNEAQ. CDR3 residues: CASSPFSAGRDYSEQFF. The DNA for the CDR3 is TGTGCCAGCAGCCCGTTCTCGGCGGGACGGGACTACAGTGAGCAGTTCTTC.

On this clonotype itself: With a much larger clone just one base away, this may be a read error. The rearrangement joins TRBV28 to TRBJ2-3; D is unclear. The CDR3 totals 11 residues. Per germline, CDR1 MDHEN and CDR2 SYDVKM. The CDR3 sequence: CASTDTDTQCF. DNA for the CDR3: TGTGCCAGCACCGACACAGATACGCAGTGTTTT.

The CDR3 sequence: CASSWGLAGRKNIQYF. The CDR3 coding sequence is TGTGCCAGCAGCTGGGGACTAGCGGGGCGCAAAAACATTCAGTACTTC. The gene calls are TRBV5-6 and TRBJ2-4; 13 bases agree with TRBD2. J was trimmed by 3 bases and V by 3 bases; bases with no gene match: 3. This CDR3 region has 16 residues. Germline V gene data show CDR1 as SGHDT and CDR2 as YYEEEE.

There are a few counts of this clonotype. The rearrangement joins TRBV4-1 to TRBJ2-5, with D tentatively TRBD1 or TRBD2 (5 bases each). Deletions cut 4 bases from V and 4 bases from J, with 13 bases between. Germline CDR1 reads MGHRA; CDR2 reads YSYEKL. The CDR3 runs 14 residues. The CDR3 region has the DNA TGCGCCAGCAGCCGAGGGACCCCCAGAGAGACCCAGTACTTC. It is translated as CASSRGTPRETQYF.

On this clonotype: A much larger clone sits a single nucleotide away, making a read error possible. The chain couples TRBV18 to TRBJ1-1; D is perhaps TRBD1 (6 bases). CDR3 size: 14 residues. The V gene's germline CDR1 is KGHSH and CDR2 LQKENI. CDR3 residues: CASSPSGAGTEASF. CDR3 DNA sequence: TGTGCCAGCTCACCCTCGGGGGCGGGTACTGAAGCTTCCTTT.

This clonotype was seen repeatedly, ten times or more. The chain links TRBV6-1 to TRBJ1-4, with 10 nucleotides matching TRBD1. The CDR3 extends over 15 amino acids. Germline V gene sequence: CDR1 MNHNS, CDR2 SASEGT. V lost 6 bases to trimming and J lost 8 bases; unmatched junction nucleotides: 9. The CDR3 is CASRKTGGSEEKLFF. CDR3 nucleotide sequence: TGTGCCAGCAGAAAGACAGGGGGCTCTGAGGAAAAACTGTTTTTT.

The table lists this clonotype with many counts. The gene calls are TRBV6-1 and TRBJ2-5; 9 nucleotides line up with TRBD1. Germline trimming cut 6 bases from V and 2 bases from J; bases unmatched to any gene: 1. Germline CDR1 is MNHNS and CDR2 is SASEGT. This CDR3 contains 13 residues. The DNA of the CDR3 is TGTGCCAGCAGCGACAGGGGGCAAGAGACCCAGTACTTC. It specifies CASSDRGQETQYF.

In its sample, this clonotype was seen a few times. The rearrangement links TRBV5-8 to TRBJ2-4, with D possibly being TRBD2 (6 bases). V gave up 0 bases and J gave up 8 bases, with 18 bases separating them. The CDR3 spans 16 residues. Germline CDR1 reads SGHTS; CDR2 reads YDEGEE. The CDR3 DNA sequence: TGTGCCAGCAGCTTGGGGCGGTCGGGAGTAGGGGACATTCAGTACTTC. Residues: CASSLGRSGVGDIQYF.

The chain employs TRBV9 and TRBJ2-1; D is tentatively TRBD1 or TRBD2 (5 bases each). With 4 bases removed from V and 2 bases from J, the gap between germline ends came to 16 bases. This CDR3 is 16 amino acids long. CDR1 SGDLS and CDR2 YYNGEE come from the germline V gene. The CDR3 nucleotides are TGTGCCAGCAGCTCTCGAGGGGACCAGGCCTACAATGAGCAGTTCTTC. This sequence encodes CASSSRGDQAYNEQFF.

The CDR3 spells CASSLGTVWRERADTQYF. The CDR3 DNA reads as TGTGCCAGCAGCTTAGGGACCGTGTGGCGGGAGCGTGCAGATACGCAGTATTTT. The J gene is TRBJ2-3, the V gene TRBV7-2; 7 bases align to TRBD2. CDR3 size: 18 residues. Germline CDR1 SGHTA, CDR2 FQGNSA. V lost 1 base to trimming and J lost 4 bases; unmatched junction nucleotides: 14.

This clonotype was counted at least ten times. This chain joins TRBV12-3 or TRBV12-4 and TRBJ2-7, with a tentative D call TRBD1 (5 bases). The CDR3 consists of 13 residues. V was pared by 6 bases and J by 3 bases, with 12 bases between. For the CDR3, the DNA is TGTGCCAGCAGGAGACAGAGTTACTACGAGCAGTACTTC. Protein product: CASRRQSYYEQYF.

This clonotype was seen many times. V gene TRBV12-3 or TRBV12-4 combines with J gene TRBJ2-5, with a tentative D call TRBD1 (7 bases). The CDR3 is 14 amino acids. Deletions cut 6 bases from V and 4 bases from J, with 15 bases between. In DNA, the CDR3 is TGTGCCAGCAGCCCCAGGAGGGGGCGAGAGACCCAGTACTTC. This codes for CASSPRRGRETQYF.

CDR3 loop: CASSPPGQGASYGYTF. The CDR3 DNA follows: TGTGCCAGCAGTCCGCCGGGACAGGGGGCATCCTATGGCTACACCTTC. This chain uses TRBV28 with TRBJ1-2; 12 positions match TRBD1. This CDR3 has 16 residues. J gave up 4 bases and V 5 bases, and 8 bases lay outside the gene matches. The germline V gene has CDR1 MDHEN and CDR2 SYDVKM.

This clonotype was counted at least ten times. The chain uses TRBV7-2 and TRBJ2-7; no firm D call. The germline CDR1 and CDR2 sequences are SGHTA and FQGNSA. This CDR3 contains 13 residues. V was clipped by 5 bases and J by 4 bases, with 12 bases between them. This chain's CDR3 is CASSQVIRYEQYF. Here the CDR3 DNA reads TGTGCCAGCAGCCAAGTAATCCGGTACGAGCAGTACTTC.

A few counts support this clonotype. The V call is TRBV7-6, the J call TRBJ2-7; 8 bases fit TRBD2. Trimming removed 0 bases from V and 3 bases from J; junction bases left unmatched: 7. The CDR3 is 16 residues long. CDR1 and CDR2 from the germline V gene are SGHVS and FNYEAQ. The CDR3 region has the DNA TGTGCCAGCAGCTTAGCGTTGGCTAGCGGGCTCTACGAGCAGTACTTC. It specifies CASSLALASGLYEQYF.

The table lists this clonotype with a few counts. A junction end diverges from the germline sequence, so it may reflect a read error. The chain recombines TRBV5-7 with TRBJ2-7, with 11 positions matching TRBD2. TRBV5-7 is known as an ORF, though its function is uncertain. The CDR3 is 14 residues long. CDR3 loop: CASGLGTSGYEQYF. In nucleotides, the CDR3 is TGTGCCAGCGGCTTGGGGACTAGCGGCTACGAGCAGTACTTC.

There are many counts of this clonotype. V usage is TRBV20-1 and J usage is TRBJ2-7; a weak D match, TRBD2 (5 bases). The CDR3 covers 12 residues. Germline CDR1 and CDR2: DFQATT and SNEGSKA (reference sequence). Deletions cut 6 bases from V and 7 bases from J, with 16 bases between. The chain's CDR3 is CSAKGPSGEQYF. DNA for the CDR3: TGCAGTGCAAAGGGTCCGTCGGGGGAGCAGTACTTC.

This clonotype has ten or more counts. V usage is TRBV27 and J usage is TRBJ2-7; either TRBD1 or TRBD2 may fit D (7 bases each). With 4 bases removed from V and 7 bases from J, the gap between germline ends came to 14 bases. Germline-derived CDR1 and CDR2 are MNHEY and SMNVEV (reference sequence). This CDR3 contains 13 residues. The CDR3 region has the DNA TGTGCCAGCAGTTGGGGGCAGGGGGGGGAGCAGTACTTC. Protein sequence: CASSWGQGGEQYF.

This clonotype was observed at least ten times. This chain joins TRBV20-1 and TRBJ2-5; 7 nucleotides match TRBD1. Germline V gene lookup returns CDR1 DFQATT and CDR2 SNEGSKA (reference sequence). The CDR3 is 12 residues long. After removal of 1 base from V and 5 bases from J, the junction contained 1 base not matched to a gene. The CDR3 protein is CSARVQGETQYF. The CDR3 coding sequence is TGCAGTGCTAGAGTACAGGGGGAGACCCAGTACTTC.

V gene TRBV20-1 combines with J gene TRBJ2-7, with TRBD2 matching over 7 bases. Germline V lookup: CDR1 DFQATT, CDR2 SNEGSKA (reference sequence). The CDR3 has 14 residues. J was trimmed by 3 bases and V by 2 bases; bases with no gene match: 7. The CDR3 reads CSARKSPGGYEQYF. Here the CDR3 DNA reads TGCAGTGCTAGAAAATCTCCGGGGGGCTACGAGCAGTACTTC.

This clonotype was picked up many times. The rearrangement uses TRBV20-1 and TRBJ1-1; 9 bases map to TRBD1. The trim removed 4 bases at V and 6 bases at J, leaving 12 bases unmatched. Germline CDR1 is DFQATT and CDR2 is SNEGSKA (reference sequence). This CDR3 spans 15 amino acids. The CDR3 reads CSATGQGILIAEAFF. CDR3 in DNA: TGCAGTGCTACAGGACAGGGGATACTAATAGCTGAAGCTTTCTTT.

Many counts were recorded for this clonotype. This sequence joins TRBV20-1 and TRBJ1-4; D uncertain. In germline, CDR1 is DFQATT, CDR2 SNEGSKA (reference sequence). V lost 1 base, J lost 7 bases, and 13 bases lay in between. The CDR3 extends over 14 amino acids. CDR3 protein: CSARVGRKGEKLFF. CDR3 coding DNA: TGCAGTGCTAGAGTCGGCAGAAAGGGTGAAAAACTGTTTTTT.

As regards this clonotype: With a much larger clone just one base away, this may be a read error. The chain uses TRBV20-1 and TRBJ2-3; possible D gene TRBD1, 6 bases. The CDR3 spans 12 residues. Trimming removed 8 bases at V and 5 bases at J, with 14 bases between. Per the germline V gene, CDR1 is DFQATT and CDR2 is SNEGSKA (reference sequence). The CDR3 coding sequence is TGCAGTATCCAGGGGATTGAAGATACGCAGTATTTT. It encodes CSIQGIEDTQYF.

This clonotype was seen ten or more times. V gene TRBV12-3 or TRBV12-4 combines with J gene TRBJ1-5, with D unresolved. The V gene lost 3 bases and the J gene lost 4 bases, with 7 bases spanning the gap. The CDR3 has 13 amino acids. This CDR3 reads CASSLTGNQPQHF. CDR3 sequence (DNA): TGTGCCAGCAGTTTGACGGGGAATCAGCCCCAGCATTTT.

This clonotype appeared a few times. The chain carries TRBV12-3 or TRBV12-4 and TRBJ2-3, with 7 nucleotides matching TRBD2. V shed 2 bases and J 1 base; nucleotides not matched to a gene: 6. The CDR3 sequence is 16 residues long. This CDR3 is CASSLFGRYRTDTQYF. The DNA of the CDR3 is TGTGCCAGCAGTTTATTCGGGAGGTACCGCACAGATACGCAGTATTTT.

CDR3 nucleotides: TGTGCCATCAGCCCCGAGGGACAGGGACGCACAGATACGCAGTATTTT. Translated, it gives CAISPEGQGRTDTQYF. V is TRBV10-3 and J is TRBJ2-3; 9 positions match TRBD1. In germline, CDR1 is ENHRY, CDR2 SYGVKD. CDR3 length: 16 residues. J lost 1 base, V lost 6 bases, and 8 bases had no gene match.

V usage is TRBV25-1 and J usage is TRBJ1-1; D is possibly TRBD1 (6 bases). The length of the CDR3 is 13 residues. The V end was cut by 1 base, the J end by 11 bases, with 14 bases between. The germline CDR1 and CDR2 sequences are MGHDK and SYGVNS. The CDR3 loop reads CASSESDRLGAFF. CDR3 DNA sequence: TGTGCCAGCAGTGAATCTGACAGGCTTGGGGCTTTCTTT.